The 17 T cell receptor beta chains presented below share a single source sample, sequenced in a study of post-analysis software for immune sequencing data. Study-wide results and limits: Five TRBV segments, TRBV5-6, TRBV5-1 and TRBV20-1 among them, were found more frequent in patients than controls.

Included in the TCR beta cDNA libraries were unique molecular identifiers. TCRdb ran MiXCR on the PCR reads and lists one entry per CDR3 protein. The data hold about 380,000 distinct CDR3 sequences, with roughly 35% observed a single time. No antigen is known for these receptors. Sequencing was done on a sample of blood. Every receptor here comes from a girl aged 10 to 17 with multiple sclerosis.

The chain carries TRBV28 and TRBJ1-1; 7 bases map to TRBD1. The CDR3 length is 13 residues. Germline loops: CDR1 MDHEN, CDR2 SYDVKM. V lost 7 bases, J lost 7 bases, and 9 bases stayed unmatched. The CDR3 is CASTRGGSGEAFF. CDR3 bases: TGTGCCAGCACGCGAGGGGGCTCTGGTGAAGCTTTCTTT. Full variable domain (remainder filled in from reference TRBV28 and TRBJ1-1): DVKVTQSSRYLVKRTGEKVFLECVQDMDHENMFWYRQDPGLGLRLIYFSYDVKMKEKGDIPEGYSVSREKKERFSLILESASTNQTSMYLCASTRGGSGEAFFGQGTRLTVV.

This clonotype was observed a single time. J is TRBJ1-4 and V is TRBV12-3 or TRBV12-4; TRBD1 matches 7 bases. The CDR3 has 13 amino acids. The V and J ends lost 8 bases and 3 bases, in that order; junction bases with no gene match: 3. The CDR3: CASRQGPNEKLFF. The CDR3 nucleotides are TGTGCCAGCCGACAGGGACCTAATGAAAAACTGTTTTTT.

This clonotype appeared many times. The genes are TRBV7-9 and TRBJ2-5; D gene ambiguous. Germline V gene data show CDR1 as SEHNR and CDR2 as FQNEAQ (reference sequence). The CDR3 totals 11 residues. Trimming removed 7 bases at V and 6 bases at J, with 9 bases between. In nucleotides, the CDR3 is TGTGCCAGCACCCCCGGAAAGACCCAGTACTTC. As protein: CASTPGKTQYF. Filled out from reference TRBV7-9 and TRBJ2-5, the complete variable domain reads DTGVSQNPRHKITKRGQNVTFRCDPISEHNRLYWYRQTLGQGPEFLTYFQNEAQLEKSRLLSDRFSAERPKGSFSTLEIQRTEQGDSAMYLCASTPGKTQYFGPGTRLLVL.

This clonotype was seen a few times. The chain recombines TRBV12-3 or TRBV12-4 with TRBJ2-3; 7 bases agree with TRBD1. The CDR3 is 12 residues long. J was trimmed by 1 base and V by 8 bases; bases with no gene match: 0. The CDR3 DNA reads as TGTGCCAGCCAGGGGGGCACAGATACGCAGTATTTT. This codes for CASQGGTDTQYF.

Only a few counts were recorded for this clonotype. CDR3 sequence reads: CASSLAGQGSAPLHF. CDR3 coding DNA: TGTGCCAGCAGTTTGGCTGGACAGGGTTCGGCACCCCTCCACTTT. The J gene is TRBJ1-6, the V gene TRBV12-3 or TRBV12-4; 8 bases line up with TRBD1. The junction had 9 bases not matched to a gene; V was cut back by 3 bases and J by 11 bases. The CDR3 has 15 residues.

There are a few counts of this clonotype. CDR3 loop: CASSSIRDPYGYGYTF. The CDR3 coding sequence is TGTGCCAGCAGCTCAATCCGGGACCCTTATGGGTATGGCTACACCTTC. The chain carries TRBV11-2 and TRBJ1-2; a possible D gene is TRBD1 (5 bases). Germline V gene lookup returns CDR1 SGHAT and CDR2 FQNNGV. The CDR3 is 16 residues long. Trimming removed 4 bases from V and 5 bases from J, with 20 bases in between.

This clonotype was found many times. The CDR3 coding sequence is TGTGCCAGCAGCCCGCGTCTTGGAGGATACGAGCAGTACTTC. Protein product: CASSPRLGGYEQYF. The rearrangement uses TRBV27 and TRBJ2-7; D possibly corresponds to TRBD2 (5 bases). Trimming removed 6 bases from V and 4 bases from J, with 16 bases in between. CDR3 length: 14 residues. The germline CDR1 and CDR2 sequences are MNHEY and SMNVEV (reference sequence).

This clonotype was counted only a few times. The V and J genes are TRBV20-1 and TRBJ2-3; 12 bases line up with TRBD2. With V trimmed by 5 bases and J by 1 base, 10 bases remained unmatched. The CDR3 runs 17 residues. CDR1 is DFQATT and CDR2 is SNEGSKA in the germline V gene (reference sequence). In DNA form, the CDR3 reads TGCAGTGCTCCACTAGCGGGGGGAACCTACCGCACAGATACGCAGTATTTT. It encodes CSAPLAGGTYRTDTQYF.

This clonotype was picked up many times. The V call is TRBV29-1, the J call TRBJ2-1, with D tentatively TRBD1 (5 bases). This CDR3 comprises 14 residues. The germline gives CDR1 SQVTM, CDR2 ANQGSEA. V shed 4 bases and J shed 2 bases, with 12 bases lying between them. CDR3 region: CSVGAGRTYNEQFF. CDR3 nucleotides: TGCAGCGTTGGGGCAGGGCGAACCTACAATGAGCAGTTCTTC.

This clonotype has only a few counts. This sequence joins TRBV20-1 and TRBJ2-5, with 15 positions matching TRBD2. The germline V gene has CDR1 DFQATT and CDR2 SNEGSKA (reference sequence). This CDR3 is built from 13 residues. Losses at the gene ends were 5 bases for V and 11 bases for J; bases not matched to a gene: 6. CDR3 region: CSAEGTSGGLQYF. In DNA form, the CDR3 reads TGCAGTGCTGAAGGGACTAGCGGGGGGCTGCAGTACTTC.

The CDR3 reads CAIRLPGEDGYTF. In nucleotides, the CDR3 is TGTGCCATCAGATTGCCGGGGGAAGATGGCTACACCTTC. This chain links TRBV10-3 with TRBJ1-2, with D tentatively TRBD1 (5 bases). Trimming pared 6 bases from V and 6 bases from J, leaving 14 bases between. The germline V gene encodes CDR1 ENHRY and CDR2 SYGVKD. The CDR3 spans 13 residues.

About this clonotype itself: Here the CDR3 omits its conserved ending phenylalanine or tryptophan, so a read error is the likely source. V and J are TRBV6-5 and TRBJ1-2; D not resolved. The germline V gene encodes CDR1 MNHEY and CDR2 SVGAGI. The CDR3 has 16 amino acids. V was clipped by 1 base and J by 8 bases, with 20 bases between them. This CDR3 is CASSYLGGNLDGGYTL. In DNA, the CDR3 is TGTGCCAGCAGTTACTTAGGAGGAAACCTCGACGGAGGCTACACCCTC.

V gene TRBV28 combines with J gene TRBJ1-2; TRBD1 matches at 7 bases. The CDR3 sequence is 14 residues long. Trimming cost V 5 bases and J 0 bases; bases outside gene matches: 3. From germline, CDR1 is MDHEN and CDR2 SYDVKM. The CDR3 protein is CASSDRAPNYGYTF. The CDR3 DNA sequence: TGTGCCAGCAGTGACAGGGCCCCTAACTATGGCTACACCTTC.

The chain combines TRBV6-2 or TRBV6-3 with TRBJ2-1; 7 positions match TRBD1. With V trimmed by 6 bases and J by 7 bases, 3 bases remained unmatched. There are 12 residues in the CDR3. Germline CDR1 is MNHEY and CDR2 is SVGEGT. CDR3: CASRTGNNEQFF. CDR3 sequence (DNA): TGTGCCAGCAGGACAGGGAATAATGAGCAGTTCTTC.

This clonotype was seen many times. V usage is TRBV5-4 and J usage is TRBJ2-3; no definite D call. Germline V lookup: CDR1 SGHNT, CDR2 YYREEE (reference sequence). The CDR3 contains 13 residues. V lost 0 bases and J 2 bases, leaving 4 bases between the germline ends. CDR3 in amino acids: CASSLGHTDTQYF. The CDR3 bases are TGTGCCAGCAGCTTGGGACACACAGATACGCAGTATTTT.

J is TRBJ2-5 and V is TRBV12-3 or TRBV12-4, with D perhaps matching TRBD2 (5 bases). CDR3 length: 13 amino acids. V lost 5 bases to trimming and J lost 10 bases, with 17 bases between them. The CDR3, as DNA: TGTGCCAGCAGTCCGATGAGGGAGCCCGTCCAGTACTTC. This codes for CASSPMREPVQYF.

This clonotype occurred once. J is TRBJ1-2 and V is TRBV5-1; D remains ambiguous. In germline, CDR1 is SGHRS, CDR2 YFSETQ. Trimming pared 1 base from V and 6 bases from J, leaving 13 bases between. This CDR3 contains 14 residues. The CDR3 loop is CASSLSAQNNGYTF. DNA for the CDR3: TGCGCCAGCAGCTTGTCCGCCCAGAATAATGGCTACACCTTC.